This TCR beta chain was captured by sequencing in a study of T cell responses to AZD1222 COVID-19 vaccine. Profiled with immunoSEQ multiplex PCR; TCRdb holds only in-frame clones, not every one. The data contain around 70,000 clones, 88% of them singletons. V was cut by 3 bases and J by 4 bases, with 13 bases left in between. The CDR3 has 16 residues. Per germline, CDR1 KGHSH and CDR2 LQKENI. Specimen: peripheral blood, collected on day 0 of AZD1222 vaccination. The rearrangement links TRBV18 to TRBJ1-6, with D tentatively TRBD1 (6 bases). The receptor was derived from an adult in good health. The CDR3 nucleotides read TGTGCCAGCTCACCGCAGGACAGACGGTATAATTCACCCCTCCACTTT. Protein product: CASSPQDRRYNSPLHF.